This T cell receptor (beta chain) was sequenced during a study of T-cell reconstitution after alpha-beta-depleted transplantation in children. It was with unique molecular identifiers that the TCRbeta library was prepared. A single record per CDR3 protein comes from TCRdb applying MiXCR to the PCR reads. The sample has 190,000 or so distinct CDR3 sequences; around 7% are singletons. This clonotype was picked up many times. Sample: PBMCs from the stem cell graft donor, taken from the stem cell graft. The source is a human donor who donated a stem cell graft to a child with Wiskott-Aldrich syndrome.

CDR3 protein: CASTPRSLGTEAFF. Written as DNA, the CDR3 is TGTGCCAGCACCCCGCGGTCTCTAGGGACTGAAGCTTTCTTT. V gene TRBV6-5 combines with J gene TRBJ1-1; D is undetermined. V was cut by 7 bases and J by 5 bases, with 17 bases left in between. Germline CDR1 MNHEY, CDR2 SVGAGI. The CDR3 totals 14 residues.